In this sample, the clone carrying this T cell receptor beta chain turned up a few times. As yet, its antigen is unknown. Treatment: approximately nine-day PBMC culture with coronavirus spike peptide pools or control peptides (ViraFEST assay). Germline V gene sequence: CDR1 SEHNR, CDR2 FQNEAQ (reference sequence). CDR3 length: 12 amino acids. Trimming stripped 6 bases from V and 5 bases from J, with 8 bases between. The Oncomine TCR Beta short-read assay was applied to DNA of cultured CD4+ T cells. Cultures of CD4+ T cells served as the source for extracting genomic DNA. TCRdb processed the PCR reads anew with MiXCR; each CDR3 protein has one entry. The sample consists of 11,000 or so distinct CDR3 sequences, roughly 46% of them appearing once. The data derive from a study of vaccination and CD4 T cells after COVID-19. At the level of the study: Participants, all vaccine recipients, received two doses of either BNT162b2 or mRNA-1273.

V usage is TRBV7-9 and J usage is TRBJ2-1, with a possible D match to TRBD1 (6 bases). The material sequenced was CD4+ T cells from blood, cultured in vitro. This TCR was sampled from a human donor who had recovered from COVID-19. CDR3: CASRGTHNEQFF. The DNA for the CDR3 is TGTGCCAGCAGGGGGACACACAATGAGCAGTTCTTC.